Below are 17 T cell receptor beta chains sequenced from a single sample in a study of T cell repertoires in ileal Crohn's disease. TCRdb keeps only in-frame clones here, not all; method: immunoSEQ multiplex PCR. In the table there are several thousand clones, 85% to 95% of which are singletons. The material sequenced was ileal tissue. These receptors were collected from an adult with Crohn's disease.

V usage is TRBV18 and J usage is TRBJ1-1; 8 bases match TRBD1. V dropped 0 bases and J dropped 1; count of bases not matched to a gene: 13. Per germline, CDR1 KGHSH and CDR2 LQKENI. The CDR3 totals 19 residues. The CDR3 region has the DNA TGTGCCAGCTCACCACCGAGTGCGACAGGGGTTTCCAGGAACACTGAAGCTTTCTTT. Protein product: CASSPPSATGVSRNTEAFF. The variable domain in full, completed from reference TRBV18 and TRBJ1-1, reads NAGVMQNPRHLVRRRGQEARLRCSPMKGHSHVYWYRQLPEEGLKFMVYLQKENIIDESGMPKERFSAEFPKEGPSILRIQQVVRGDSAAYFCASSPPSATGVSRNTEAFFGQGTRLTVV.

V and J are TRBV20-1 and TRBJ2-7; D might be TRBD2 (5 bases). This CDR3 contains 11 residues. The germline gives CDR1 DFQATT, CDR2 SNEGSKA (reference sequence). The V end was cut by 3 bases, the J end by 7 bases, with 10 bases between. The CDR3 bases are TGCAGTGCTAGGGATCGGGATGAGCAGTACTTC. This codes for CSARDRDEQYF.

The chain recombines TRBV5-1 with TRBJ1-4, with D perhaps matching TRBD1 (5 bases). The germline CDR1 and CDR2 sequences are SGHRS and YFSETQ. The CDR3 has 14 residues. Trimming took off 6 bases at V and 0 bases at J, with 9 bases between the two ends. The CDR3 loop is CASKLTATNEKLFF. The CDR3 coding sequence is TGCGCCAGCAAGCTGACAGCAACTAATGAAAAACTGTTTTTT.

The genes are TRBV6-6 and TRBJ2-5; TRBD1 matches at 11 bases. The J call may not be correct, given that the DNA end is closer to TRBJ2-7. The length of the CDR3 is 14 residues. The germline gives CDR1 MNHNY, CDR2 SVGAGI (reference sequence). The CDR3 protein is CASSKGQGAYEQYF. The DNA for the CDR3 is TGTGCCAGCAGTAAGGGACAGGGGGCCTACGAGCAGTACTTC.

The CDR3 bases are TGTGCCAGCAGCCATCAGGGAGGTGGAAACACCATATATTTT. Translation: CASSHQGGGNTIYF. The rearrangement links TRBV4-2 to TRBJ1-3; D might be TRBD1 (5 bases). With 3 bases removed from V and 3 bases from J, the gap between germline ends came to 9 bases. This CDR3 has 14 residues. Germline V gene lookup returns CDR1 LGHNA and CDR2 YNFKEQ.

The genes are TRBV20-1 and TRBJ2-7; D is ambiguous. Deletions cut 3 bases from V and 5 bases from J, with 8 bases between. The CDR3 sequence is 11 residues long. Germline V gene data show CDR1 as DFQATT and CDR2 as SNEGSKA (reference sequence). CDR3 nucleotide sequence: TGCAGTGCTAGTAGTCAAGACGAGCAGTACTTC. Translated: CSASSQDEQYF.

The J gene is TRBJ2-1, the V gene TRBV9; D gene uncertain. Germline CDR1 is SGDLS and CDR2 is YYNGEE. Trimming pared 0 bases from V and 7 bases from J, leaving 14 bases between. This CDR3 is 15 amino acids long. In nucleotides, the CDR3 is TGTGCCAGCAGCGTAGCTTTAGAGGTTAGGAATGAGCAGTTCTTC. This codes for CASSVALEVRNEQFF.

The V and J genes are TRBV18 and TRBJ2-2, with 9 bases aligning to TRBD1. V was pared by 0 bases and J by 6 bases, with 5 bases of the junction left unmatched. The CDR3 sequence is 16 residues long. CDR1 KGHSH and CDR2 LQKENI come from the germline V gene. The CDR3 DNA is TGTGCCAGCTCACCACCGTACAGGGGGCTATCCGGGGAGCTGTTTTTT. This gives the protein CASSPPYRGLSGELFF.

This clone is a singleton in its sample. This likely comes from a read error, as the CDR3 has no conserved phenylalanine or tryptophan at its end. The rearrangement joins TRBV7-2 to TRBJ1-5; 8 bases match TRBD1. Trimming removed 6 bases from V and 3 bases from J; junction bases left unmatched: 7. This CDR3 contains 15 residues. Germline V gives CDR1 SGHTA, CDR2 FQGNSA. The CDR3 region has the DNA TGTGCCAGCAGACGGGCAGGGGGCTCCAATCAGCCCCAGCATCTT. Its protein is CASRRAGGSNQPQHL.

The table lists this clone with a count of one. The chain recombines TRBV29-1 with TRBJ2-2; 9 bases fit TRBD2. Trimming took 7 bases from V and 8 from J; bases not matched to a gene: 8. From germline, CDR1 is SQVTM and CDR2 ANQGSEA. This CDR3 comprises 13 residues. CDR3 sequence (DNA): TGCAGCGCACTTAGGACTAGCGAGGGGGAGCTGTTTTTT. Amino acids: CSALRTSEGELFF.

J is TRBJ2-1 and V is TRBV2; a possible D gene is TRBD2 (5 bases). Trimming removed 7 bases from V and 9 bases from J, with 13 bases in between. This CDR3 is built from 12 residues. Germline CDR1 reads SNHLY; CDR2 reads FYNNEI. The CDR3 loop reads CASTRPGGEQFF. In nucleotides, the CDR3 is TGTGCCAGCACCCGCCCCGGAGGTGAGCAGTTCTTC.

The chain couples TRBV7-8 to TRBJ1-6, with 7 bases aligning to TRBD1. Germline lookup yields CDR1 SGHVS and CDR2 FQNEAQ. The CDR3 has 16 residues. Losses at the gene ends were 5 bases for V and 8 bases for J; bases not matched to a gene: 12. CDR3 coding DNA: TGTGCCAGCAGCCCGAGACAGGGAGTTCTAGATTCACCCCTCCACTTT. Protein sequence: CASSPRQGVLDSPLHF.

The V call is TRBV30, the J call TRBJ1-2; 12 nucleotides agree with TRBD1. Germline V CDR1 and CDR2: GTSNPN, SVGIG (reference sequence). This CDR3 is built from 17 residues. V lost 0 bases and J lost 5; bases outside the gene matches: 10. In DNA, the CDR3 is TGTGCCTGGAGTGTACGGGGACAGGGGGCGCTTGGGTATGGCTACACCTTC. Its translation: CAWSVRGQGALGYGYTF.

The chain combines TRBV28 with TRBJ2-5, with D maybe TRBD1 (6 bases). V lost 6 bases, J lost 5 bases, and 10 bases lay in between. CDR3 length: 12 amino acids. CDR1 is MDHEN, CDR2 SYDVKM, per germline. In nucleotides, the CDR3 is TGTGCCAGCAGACAGGGTGGGGAGACCCAGTACTTC. It encodes CASRQGGETQYF.

The rearrangement joins TRBV19 to TRBJ2-1; 9 bases are a match to TRBD2. This CDR3 is 15 amino acids long. CDR1 is LNHDA, CDR2 SQIVND, per germline (reference sequence). V dropped 6 bases and J dropped 0; count of bases not matched to a gene: 3. This CDR3 is CASRKAGGSYNEQFF. The CDR3 DNA is TGTGCCAGTAGGAAAGCGGGGGGCTCCTACAATGAGCAGTTCTTC.

The V gene is TRBV28, the J gene TRBJ2-5; 8 bases map to TRBD1. V lost 6 bases and J lost 5; bases outside the gene matches: 5. This CDR3 region has 13 residues. Per germline, CDR1 MDHEN and CDR2 SYDVKM. CDR3 sequence (DNA): TGTGCCAGCAGGTTACAGGGGGGTGAGACCCAGTACTTC. The encoded protein is CASRLQGGETQYF.

Only one count was recorded for this clone. This chain links TRBV18 with TRBJ2-7, with 7 bases matching TRBD2. Germline V gene data show CDR1 as KGHSH and CDR2 as LQKENI. With 4 bases clipped from V and 4 bases from J, the junction kept 13 bases outside the gene matches. This CDR3 is 16 amino acids long. This chain's CDR3 is CASSQSTGGSGYEQYF. CDR3 nucleotide sequence: TGTGCCAGCTCACAATCGACTGGGGGTAGCGGGTACGAGCAGTACTTC. The variable domain in full, completed from reference TRBV18 and TRBJ2-7, reads NAGVMQNPRHLVRRRGQEARLRCSPMKGHSHVYWYRQLPEEGLKFMVYLQKENIIDESGMPKERFSAEFPKEGPSILRIQQVVRGDSAAYFCASSQSTGGSGYEQYFGPGTRLTVT.